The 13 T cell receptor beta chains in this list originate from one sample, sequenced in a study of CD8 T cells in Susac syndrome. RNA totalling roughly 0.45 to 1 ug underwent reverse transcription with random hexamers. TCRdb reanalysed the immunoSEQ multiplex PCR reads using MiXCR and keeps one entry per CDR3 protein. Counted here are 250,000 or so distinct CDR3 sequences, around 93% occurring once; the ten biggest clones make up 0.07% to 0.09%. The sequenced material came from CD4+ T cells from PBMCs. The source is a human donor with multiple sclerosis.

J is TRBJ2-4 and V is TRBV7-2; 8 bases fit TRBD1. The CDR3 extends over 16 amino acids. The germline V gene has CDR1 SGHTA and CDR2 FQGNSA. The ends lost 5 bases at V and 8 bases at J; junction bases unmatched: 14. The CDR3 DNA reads TGTGCCAGCAGCCCCCAGGGCGGACAGGGACCTCACATTCAGTACTTC. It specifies CASSPQGGQGPHIQYF.

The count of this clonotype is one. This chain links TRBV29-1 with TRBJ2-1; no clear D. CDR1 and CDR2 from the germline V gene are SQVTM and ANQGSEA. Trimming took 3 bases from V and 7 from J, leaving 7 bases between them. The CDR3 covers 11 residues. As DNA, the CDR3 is TGCAGCGTTGATGTTGTAAATGAGCAGTTCTTC. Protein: CSVDVVNEQFF.

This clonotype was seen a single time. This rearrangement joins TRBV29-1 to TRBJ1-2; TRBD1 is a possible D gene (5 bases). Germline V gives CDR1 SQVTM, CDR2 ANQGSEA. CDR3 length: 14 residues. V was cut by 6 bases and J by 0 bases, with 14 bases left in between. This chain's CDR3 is CSVDRAGTNYGYTF. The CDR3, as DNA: TGCAGCGTAGACCGGGCAGGGACTAACTATGGCTACACCTTC.

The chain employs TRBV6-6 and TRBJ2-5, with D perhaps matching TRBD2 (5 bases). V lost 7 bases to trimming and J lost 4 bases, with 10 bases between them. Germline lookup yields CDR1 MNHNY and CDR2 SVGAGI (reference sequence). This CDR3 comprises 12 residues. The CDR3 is CASNVAGETQYF. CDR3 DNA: TGTGCCAGCAACGTGGCGGGAGAGACCCAGTACTTC.

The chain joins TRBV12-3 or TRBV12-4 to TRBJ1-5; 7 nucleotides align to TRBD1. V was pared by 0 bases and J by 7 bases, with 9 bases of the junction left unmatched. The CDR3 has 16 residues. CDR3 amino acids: CASSLAGGRGGQPQHF. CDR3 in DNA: TGTGCCAGCAGTTTAGCGGGGGGCAGGGGGGGACAGCCCCAGCATTTT.

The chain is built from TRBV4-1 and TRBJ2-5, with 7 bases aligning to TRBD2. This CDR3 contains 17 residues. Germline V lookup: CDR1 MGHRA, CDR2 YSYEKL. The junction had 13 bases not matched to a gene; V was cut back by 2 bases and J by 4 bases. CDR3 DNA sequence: TGCGCCAGCAGCCAATCGTTTTCGGGGGGAGCCGGAGAGACCCAGTACTTC. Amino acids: CASSQSFSGGAGETQYF.

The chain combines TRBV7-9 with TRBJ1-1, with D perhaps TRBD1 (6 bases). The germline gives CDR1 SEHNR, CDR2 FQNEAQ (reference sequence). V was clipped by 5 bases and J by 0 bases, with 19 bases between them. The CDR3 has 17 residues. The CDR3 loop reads CASSPRWQGSMNTEAFF. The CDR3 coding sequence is TGTGCCAGCAGCCCCCGGTGGCAGGGGAGCATGAACACTGAAGCTTTCTTT.

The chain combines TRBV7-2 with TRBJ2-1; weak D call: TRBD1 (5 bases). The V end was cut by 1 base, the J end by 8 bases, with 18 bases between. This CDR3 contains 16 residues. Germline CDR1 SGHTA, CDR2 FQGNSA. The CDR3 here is CASSLGGRGSVDEQFF. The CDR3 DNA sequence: TGTGCCAGCAGCTTAGGAGGAAGGGGTTCAGTCGATGAGCAGTTCTTC.

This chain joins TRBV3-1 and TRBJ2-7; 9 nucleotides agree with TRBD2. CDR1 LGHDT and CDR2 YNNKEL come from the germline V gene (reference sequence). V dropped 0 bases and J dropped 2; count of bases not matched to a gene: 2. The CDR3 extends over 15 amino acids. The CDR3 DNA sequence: TGTGCCAGCAGCCAAGATTCTAGCGGGGCCTACGAGCAGTACTTC. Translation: CASSQDSSGAYEQYF.

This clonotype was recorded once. CDR3 nucleotide sequence: TGTGCCAGCAGCTACCGGACTAGCGGGGATGCAGATACGCAGTATTTT. Amino acid sequence: CASSYRTSGDADTQYF. The chain carries TRBV7-9 and TRBJ2-3; 12 bases fit TRBD2. Losses at the gene ends were 4 bases for V and 4 bases for J; bases not matched to a gene: 6. CDR3 size: 16 residues. Germline V gene sequence: CDR1 SEHNR, CDR2 FQNEAQ (reference sequence).

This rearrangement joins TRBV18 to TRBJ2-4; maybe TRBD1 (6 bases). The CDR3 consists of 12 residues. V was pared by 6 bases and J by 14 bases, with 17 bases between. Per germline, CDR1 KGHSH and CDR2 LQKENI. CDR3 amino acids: CASSATRDKEYF. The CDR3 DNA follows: TGTGCCAGCTCGGCCACGAGGGACAAGGAGTACTTC.

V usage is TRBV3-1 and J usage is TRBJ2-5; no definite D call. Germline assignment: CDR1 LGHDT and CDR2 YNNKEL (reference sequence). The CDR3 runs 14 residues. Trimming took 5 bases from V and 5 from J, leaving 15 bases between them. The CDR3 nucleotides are TGTGCCAGCAGCAACCCCCCATCGGGTGAGACCCAGTACTTC. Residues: CASSNPPSGETQYF.

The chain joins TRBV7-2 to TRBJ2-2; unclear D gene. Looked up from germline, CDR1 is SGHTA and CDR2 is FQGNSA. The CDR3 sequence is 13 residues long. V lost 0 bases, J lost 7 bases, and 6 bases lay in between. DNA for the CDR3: TGTGCCAGCAGCTTAGCGAAGGGCGGGGAGCTGTTTTTT. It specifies CASSLAKGGELFF.